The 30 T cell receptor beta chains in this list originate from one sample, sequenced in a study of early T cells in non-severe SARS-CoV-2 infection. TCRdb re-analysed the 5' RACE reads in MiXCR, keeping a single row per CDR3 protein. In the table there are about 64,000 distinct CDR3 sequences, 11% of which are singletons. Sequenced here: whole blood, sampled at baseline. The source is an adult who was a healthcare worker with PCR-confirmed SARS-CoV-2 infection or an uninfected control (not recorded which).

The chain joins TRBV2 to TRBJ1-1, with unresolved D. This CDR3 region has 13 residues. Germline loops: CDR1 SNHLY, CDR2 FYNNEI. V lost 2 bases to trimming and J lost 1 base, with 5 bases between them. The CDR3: CASSEQRNTEAFF. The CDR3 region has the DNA TGTGCCAGCAGTGAACAGCGGAACACTGAAGCTTTCTTT.

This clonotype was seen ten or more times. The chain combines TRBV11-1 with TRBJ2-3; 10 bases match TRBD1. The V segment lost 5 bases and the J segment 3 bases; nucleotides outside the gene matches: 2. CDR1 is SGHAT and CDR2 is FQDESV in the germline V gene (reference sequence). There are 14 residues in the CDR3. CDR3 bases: TGTGCCAGCAGCCCGGGACAGGGGACAGATACGCAGTATTTT. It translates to CASSPGQGTDTQYF. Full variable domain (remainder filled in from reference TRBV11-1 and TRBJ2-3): EAEVAQSPRYKITEKSQAVAFWCDPISGHATLYWYRQILGQGPELLVQFQDESVVDDSQLPKDRFSAERLKGVDSTLKIQPAELGDSAMYLCASSPGQGTDTQYFGPGTRLTVL.

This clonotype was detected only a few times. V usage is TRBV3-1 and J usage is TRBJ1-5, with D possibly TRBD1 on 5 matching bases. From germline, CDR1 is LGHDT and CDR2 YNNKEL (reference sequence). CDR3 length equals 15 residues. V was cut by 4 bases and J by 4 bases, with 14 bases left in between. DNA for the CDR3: TGTGCCAGCAGCCGGGGCACGGACGGAAATCAGCCCCAGCATTTT. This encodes CASSRGTDGNQPQHF. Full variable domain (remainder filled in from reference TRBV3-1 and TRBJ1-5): DTAVSQTPKYLVTQMGNDKSIKCEQNLGHDTMYWYKQDSKKFLKIMFSYNNKELIINETVPNRFSPKSPDKAHLNLHINSLELGDSAVYFCASSRGTDGNQPQHFGDGTRLSIL.

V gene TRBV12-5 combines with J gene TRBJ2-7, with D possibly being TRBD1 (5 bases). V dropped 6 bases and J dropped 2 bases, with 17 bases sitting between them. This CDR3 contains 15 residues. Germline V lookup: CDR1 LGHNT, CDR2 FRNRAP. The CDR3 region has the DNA TGTGCTAGTGGCTCGCCGACAGTTCCGGCCTACGAGCAGTACTTC. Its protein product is CASGSPTVPAYEQYF.

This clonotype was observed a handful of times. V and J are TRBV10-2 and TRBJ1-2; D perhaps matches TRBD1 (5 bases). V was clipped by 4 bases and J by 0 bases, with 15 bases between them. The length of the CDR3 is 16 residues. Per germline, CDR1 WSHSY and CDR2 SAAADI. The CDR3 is CASSGGASRANYGYTF. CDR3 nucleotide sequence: TGCGCCAGCAGTGGCGGGGCTTCTCGAGCTAACTATGGCTACACCTTC.

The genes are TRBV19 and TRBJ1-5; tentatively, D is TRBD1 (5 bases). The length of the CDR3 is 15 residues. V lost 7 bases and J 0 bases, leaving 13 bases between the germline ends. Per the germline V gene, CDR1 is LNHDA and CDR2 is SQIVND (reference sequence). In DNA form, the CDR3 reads TGTGCCAGTATCCCAGGGCGAGGTAGCAATCAGCCCCAGCATTTT. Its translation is CASIPGRGSNQPQHF.

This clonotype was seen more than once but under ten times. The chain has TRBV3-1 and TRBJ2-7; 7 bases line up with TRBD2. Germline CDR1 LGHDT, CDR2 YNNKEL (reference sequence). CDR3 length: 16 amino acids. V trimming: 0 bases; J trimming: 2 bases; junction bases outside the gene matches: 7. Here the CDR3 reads CASSQEGLADPYEQYF. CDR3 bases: TGTGCCAGCAGCCAAGAAGGGCTAGCGGACCCCTACGAGCAGTACTTC.

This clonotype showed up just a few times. CDR3 nucleotides: TGTGCCAGCTCACCACCGATGGGGGACTATGGCTACACCTTC. Protein sequence: CASSPPMGDYGYTF. The chain joins TRBV18 to TRBJ1-2, with D perhaps TRBD1 (5 bases). Per the germline V gene, CDR1 is KGHSH and CDR2 is LQKENI. The CDR3 length is 14 residues. The V gene lost 0 bases and the J gene lost 3 bases, with 8 bases spanning the gap. Supplemented by reference TRBV18 and TRBJ1-2, the full variable domain reads NAGVMQNPRHLVRRRGQEARLRCSPMKGHSHVYWYRQLPEEGLKFMVYLQKENIIDESGMPKERFSAEFPKEGPSILRIQQVVRGDSAAYFCASSPPMGDYGYTFGSGTRLTVV.

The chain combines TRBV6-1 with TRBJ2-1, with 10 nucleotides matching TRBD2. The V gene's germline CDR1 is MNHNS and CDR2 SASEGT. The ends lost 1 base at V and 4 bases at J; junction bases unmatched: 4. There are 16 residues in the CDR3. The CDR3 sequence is CASSEVSGGAYNEQFF. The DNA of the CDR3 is TGTGCCAGCAGTGAAGTCAGCGGGGGGGCTTACAATGAGCAGTTCTTC.

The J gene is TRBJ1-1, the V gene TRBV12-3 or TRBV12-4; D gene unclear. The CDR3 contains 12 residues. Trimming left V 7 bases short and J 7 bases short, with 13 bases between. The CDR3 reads CASTSGSGEAFF. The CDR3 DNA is TGTGCCAGCACTTCCGGGAGTGGTGAAGCTTTCTTT.

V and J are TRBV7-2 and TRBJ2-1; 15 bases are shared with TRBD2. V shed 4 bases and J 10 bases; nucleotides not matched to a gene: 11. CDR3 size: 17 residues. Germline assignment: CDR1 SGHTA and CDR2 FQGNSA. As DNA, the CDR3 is TGTGCCAGCAGCTCCCGTAGGACTAGCGGGGGGGCAGGAGAGCAGTTCTTC. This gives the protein CASSSRRTSGGAGEQFF. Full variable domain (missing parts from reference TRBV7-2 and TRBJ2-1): GAGVSQSPSNKVTEKGKDVELRCDPISGHTALYWYRQSLGQGLEFLIYFQGNSAPDKSGLPSDRFSAERTGGSVSTLTIQRTQQEDSAVYLCASSSRRTSGGAGEQFFGPGTRLTVL.

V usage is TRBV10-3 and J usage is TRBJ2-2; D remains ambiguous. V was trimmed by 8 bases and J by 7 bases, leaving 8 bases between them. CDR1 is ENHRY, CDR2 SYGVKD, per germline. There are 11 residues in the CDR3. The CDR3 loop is CAIRWDGELFF. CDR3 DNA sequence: TGTGCCATCCGATGGGACGGGGAGCTGTTTTTT.

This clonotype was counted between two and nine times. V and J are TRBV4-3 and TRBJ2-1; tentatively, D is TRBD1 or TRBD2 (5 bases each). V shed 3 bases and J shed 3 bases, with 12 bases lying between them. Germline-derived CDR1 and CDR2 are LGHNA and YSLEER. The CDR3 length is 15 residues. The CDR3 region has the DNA TGCGCCAGCAGCCATCCGGGACGGGACTACAATGAGCAGTTCTTC. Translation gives CASSHPGRDYNEQFF.

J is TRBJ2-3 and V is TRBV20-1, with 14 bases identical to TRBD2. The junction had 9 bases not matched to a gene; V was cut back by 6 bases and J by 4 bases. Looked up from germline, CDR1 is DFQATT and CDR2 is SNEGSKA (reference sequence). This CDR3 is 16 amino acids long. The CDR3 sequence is CSARGLAGGRPDTQYF. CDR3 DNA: TGCAGTGCCCGAGGACTAGCGGGGGGTAGGCCAGATACGCAGTATTTT.

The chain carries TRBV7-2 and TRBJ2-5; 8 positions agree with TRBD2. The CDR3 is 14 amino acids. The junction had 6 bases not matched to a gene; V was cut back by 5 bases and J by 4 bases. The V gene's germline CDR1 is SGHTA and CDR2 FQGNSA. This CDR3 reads CASSSGTRRETQYF. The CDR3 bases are TGTGCCAGCAGCAGCGGGACTAGGCGAGAGACCCAGTACTTC.

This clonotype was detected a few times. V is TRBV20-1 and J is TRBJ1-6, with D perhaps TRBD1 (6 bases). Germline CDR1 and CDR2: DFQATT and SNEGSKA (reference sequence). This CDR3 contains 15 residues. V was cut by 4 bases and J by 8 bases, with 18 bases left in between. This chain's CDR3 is CSANHPGQPYSPLHF. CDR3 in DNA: TGCAGTGCTAACCACCCTGGACAGCCCTATTCACCCCTCCACTTT.

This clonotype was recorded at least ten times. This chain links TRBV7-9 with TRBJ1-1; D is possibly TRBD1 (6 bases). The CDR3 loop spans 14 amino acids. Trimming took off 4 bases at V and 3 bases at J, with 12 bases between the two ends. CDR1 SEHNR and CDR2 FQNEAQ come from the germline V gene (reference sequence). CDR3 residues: CASSSSYRDTEAFF. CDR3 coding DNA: TGTGCCAGCAGCTCAAGTTACAGGGACACTGAAGCTTTCTTT.

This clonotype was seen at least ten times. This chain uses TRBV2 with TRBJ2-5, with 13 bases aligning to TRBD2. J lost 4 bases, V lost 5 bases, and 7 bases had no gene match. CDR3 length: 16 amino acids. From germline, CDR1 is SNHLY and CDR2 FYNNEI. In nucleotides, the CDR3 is TGTGCCAGCAGTCCACCGGGACTAGCGGGGACAGAGACCCAGTACTTC. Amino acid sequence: CASSPPGLAGTETQYF.

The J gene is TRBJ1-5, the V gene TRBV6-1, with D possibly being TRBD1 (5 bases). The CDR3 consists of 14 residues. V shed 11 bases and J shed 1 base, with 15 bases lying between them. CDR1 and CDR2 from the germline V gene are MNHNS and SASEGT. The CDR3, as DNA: TGTGCCTCCCAGTGGGGGGGAAGCAATCAGCCCCAGCATTTT. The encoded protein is CASQWGGSNQPQHF.

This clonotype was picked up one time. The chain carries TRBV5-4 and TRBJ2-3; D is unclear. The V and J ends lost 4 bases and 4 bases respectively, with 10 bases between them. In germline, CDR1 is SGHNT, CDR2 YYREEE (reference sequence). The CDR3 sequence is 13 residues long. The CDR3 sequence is CASSPGPPDTQYF. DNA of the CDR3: TGTGCCAGCAGCCCCGGGCCCCCAGATACGCAGTATTTT.

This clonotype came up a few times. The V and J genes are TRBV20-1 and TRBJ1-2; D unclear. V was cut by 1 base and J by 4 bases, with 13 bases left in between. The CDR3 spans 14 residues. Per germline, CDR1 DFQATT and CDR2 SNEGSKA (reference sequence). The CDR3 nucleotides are TGCAGTGCTAGAGTTGCAGAGCTATTCTATGGCTACACCTTC. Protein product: CSARVAELFYGYTF.

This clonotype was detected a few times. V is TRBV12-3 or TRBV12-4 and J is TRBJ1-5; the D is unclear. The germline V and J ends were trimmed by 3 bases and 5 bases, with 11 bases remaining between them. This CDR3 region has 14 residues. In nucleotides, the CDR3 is TGTGCCAGCAGTTTTGAACAGCCCGATCAGCCCCAGCATTTT. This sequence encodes CASSFEQPDQPQHF.

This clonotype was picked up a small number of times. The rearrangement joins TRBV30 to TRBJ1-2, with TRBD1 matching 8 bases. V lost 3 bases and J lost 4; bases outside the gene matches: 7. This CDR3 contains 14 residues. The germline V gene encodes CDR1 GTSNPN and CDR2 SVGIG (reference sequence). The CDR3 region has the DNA TGTGCCTGGAGAGAGCAGGGACAGGTCTATGGCTACACCTTC. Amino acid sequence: CAWREQGQVYGYTF. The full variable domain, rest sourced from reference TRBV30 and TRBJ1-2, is SQTIHQWPATLVQPVGSPLSLECTVEGTSNPNLYWYRQAAGRGLQLLFYSVGIGQISSEVPQNLSASRPQDRQFILSSKKLLLSDSGFYLCAWREQGQVYGYTFGSGTRLTVV.

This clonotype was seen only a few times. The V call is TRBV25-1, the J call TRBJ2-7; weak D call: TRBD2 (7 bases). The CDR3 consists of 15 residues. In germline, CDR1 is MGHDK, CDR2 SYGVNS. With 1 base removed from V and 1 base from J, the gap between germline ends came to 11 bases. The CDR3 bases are TGTGCCAGCAGTGAATTGGGGGGGGCATCCTACGAGCAGTACTTC. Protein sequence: CASSELGGASYEQYF.

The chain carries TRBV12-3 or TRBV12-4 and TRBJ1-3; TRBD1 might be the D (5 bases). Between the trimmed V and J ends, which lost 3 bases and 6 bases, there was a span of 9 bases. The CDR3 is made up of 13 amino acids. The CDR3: CASSFRAENTIYF. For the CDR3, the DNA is TGTGCCAGCAGTTTCAGGGCTGAAAACACCATATATTTT.

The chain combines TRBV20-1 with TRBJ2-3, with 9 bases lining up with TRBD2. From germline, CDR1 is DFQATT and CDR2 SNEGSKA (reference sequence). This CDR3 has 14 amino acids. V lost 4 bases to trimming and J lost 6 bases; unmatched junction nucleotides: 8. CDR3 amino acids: CSATTSGPWDTQYF. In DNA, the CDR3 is TGCAGTGCTACGACTAGCGGCCCCTGGGATACGCAGTATTTT.

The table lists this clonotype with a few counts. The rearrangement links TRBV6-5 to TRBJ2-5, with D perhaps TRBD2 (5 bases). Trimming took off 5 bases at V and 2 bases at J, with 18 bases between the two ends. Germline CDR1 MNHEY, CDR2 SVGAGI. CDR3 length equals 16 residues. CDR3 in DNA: TGTGCCAGCAGTAGTCTAGCCGCAGCCCATCAAGAGACCCAGTACTTC. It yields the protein CASSSLAAAHQETQYF.

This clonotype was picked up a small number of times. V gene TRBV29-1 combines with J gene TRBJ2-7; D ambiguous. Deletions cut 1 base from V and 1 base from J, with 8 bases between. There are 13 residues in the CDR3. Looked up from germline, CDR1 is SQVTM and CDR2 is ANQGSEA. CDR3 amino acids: CSVEGVNSYEQYF. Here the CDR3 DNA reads TGCAGCGTTGAAGGGGTAAATTCCTACGAGCAGTACTTC.

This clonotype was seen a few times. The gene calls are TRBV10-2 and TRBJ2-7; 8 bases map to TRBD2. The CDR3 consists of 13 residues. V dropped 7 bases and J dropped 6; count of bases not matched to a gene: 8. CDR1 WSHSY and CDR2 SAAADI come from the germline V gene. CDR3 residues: CASTAAGTSEQYF. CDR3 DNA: TGCGCCAGCACCGCCGCCGGGACTAGCGAGCAGTACTTC.

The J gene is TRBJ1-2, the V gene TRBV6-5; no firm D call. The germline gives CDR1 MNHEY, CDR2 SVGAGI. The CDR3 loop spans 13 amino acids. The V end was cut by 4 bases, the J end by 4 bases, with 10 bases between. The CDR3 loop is CASSFPGGYGYTF. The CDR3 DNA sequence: TGTGCCAGCAGTTTCCCCGGAGGCTATGGCTACACCTTC.